This section outlines one TCR beta chain sequence together with its context. Germline V CDR1 and CDR2: SGHTA, FQGTGA. V lost 5 bases to trimming and J lost 2 bases; unmatched junction nucleotides: 6. This CDR3 is 15 amino acids long. The record originates from a study of blood T cell repertoires in COVID-19. Study-level background: Sources were T cells, B-cell-depleted T cells, or PBMCs; the material itself was cDNA or gDNA.

Per the study methods: It was from reference gene primer amplification that nucleated cell counts were estimated. The table came from immunoSEQ multiplex PCR; TCRdb's copy has only in-frame clones and leaves some out. V, J and clone size were drawn from that table, and D and trimming were deduced from the DNA. The table lists 50,000 to 80,000 clones, over 65% of them singletons. The receptor comes from a man aged 60 to 69 with COVID-19, enrolled during active disease. Sequencing was carried out using peripheral blood. The chain joins TRBV7-3 to TRBJ2-5, with 9 bases lining up with TRBD2. CDR3 sequence: CASSPLAGAQETQYF. The CDR3 bases are TGTGCCAGCAGCCCCTTAGCGGGGGCACAAGAGACCCAGTACTTC.